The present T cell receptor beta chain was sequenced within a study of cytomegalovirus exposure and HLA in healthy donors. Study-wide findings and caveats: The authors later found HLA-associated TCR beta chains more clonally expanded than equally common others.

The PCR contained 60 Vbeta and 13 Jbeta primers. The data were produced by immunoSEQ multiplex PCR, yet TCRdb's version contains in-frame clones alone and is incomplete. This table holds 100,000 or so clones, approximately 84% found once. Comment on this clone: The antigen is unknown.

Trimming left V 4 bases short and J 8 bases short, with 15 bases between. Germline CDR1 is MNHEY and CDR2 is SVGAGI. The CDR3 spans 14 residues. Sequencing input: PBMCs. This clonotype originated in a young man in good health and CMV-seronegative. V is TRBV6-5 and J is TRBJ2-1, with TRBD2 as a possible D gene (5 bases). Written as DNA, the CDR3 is TGTGCCAGCAGTTGGGATAAGCGGCGCGATGAGCAGTTCTTC. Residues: CASSWDKRRDEQFF.